The 10 T cell receptor beta chains below come from one sample, sequenced in a study of cytomegalovirus exposure and HLA in healthy donors. 13 Jbeta primers and 60 Vbeta primers were used for the PCR. Data came from immunoSEQ multiplex PCR; TCRdb stores just in-frame clones and leaves some out. The sample records some 180,000 clones, more than 65% being singletons. What was sequenced was PBMCs. These receptors originate from a woman in her thirties in good health and CMV-seropositive.

V usage is TRBV19 and J usage is TRBJ1-5; tentatively, D is TRBD1 (5 bases). This CDR3 contains 16 residues. Germline V CDR1 and CDR2: LNHDA, SQIVND (reference sequence). V was shortened by 4 bases and J by 2 bases, with 15 bases between the two germline ends. The CDR3: CASSTLGGVGNQPQHF. CDR3 DNA: TGTGCCAGTAGTACTCTCGGGGGGGTAGGCAATCAGCCCCAGCATTTT.

The rearrangement uses TRBV2 and TRBJ1-5; tentatively, D is TRBD1 (5 bases). CDR3 length equals 16 residues. V was trimmed by 4 bases and J by 3 bases, leaving 16 bases between them. Germline assignment: CDR1 SNHLY and CDR2 FYNNEI. The CDR3 reads CASSAWRGGTNQPQHF. Here the CDR3 DNA reads TGTGCCAGCAGTGCCTGGCGGGGGGGGACCAATCAGCCCCAGCATTTT.

The CDR3 sequence is CASSQVQGAAGQPQHF. CDR3 sequence (DNA): TGCGCCAGCAGCCAAGTGCAGGGGGCGGCCGGACAGCCCCAGCATTTT. This chain joins TRBV4-3 and TRBJ1-5; 8 bases agree with TRBD1. V was pared by 1 base and J by 7 bases, with 9 bases of the junction left unmatched. The CDR3 spans 16 residues. Germline V gene lookup returns CDR1 LGHNA and CDR2 YSLEER.

The V and J genes are TRBV7-3 and TRBJ2-7; 11 bases map to TRBD2. Germline V CDR1 and CDR2: SGHTA, FQGTGA. CDR3 size: 14 residues. Germline trimming cut 8 bases from V and 5 bases from J; bases unmatched to any gene: 8. CDR3 nucleotide sequence: TGTGCCAGCTCCGCGACTAGCGGGGCCCACGAGCAGTACTTC. This sequence encodes CASSATSGAHEQYF.

The V gene is TRBV7-2, the J gene TRBJ2-3, with TRBD2 matching over 9 bases. Trimming took 1 base from V and 4 from J; bases not matched to a gene: 12. This CDR3 spans 18 amino acids. Germline V gene data show CDR1 as SGHTA and CDR2 as FQGNSA. The DNA for the CDR3 is TGTGCCAGCAGCTTAGAGGGCTATCGGCGGGGGGGGGCAGATACGCAGTATTTT. Encoded protein: CASSLEGYRRGGADTQYF.

The V call is TRBV6-1, the J call TRBJ2-5, with 9 bases aligning to TRBD1. In germline, CDR1 is MNHNS, CDR2 SASEGT. V lost 0 bases to trimming and J lost 4 bases; unmatched junction nucleotides: 3. The CDR3 is 15 residues long. The CDR3 reads CASSEAGTGPETQYF. The CDR3, as DNA: TGTGCCAGCAGTGAAGCAGGGACAGGGCCAGAGACCCAGTACTTC.

The rearrangement joins TRBV5-1 to TRBJ1-1; tentative D call: TRBD1 (6 bases). Trimming pared 6 bases from V and 4 bases from J, leaving 19 bases between. This CDR3 is built from 15 residues. In germline, CDR1 is SGHRS, CDR2 YFSETQ. CDR3 loop: CASTLEEGVRTEAFF. CDR3 in DNA: TGCGCCAGCACCCTTGAAGAGGGGGTTCGCACTGAAGCTTTCTTT.

This clone was seen a few times. The chain has TRBV6-5 and TRBJ1-5, with a tentative D call TRBD1 (6 bases). This CDR3 region has 15 residues. Trimming pared 0 bases from V and 3 bases from J, leaving 9 bases between. The germline V gene has CDR1 MNHEY and CDR2 SVGAGI. CDR3 in DNA: TGTGCCAGCAGTTACTCGGCAGGGGACAATCAGCCCCAGCATTTT. Translation gives CASSYSAGDNQPQHF.

This clone was observed a few times. The rearrangement uses TRBV10-3 and TRBJ2-2, with D possibly TRBD1 on 6 matching bases. The germline V gene encodes CDR1 ENHRY and CDR2 SYGVKD. Trimming removed 4 bases at V and 9 bases at J, with 15 bases between. The CDR3 consists of 14 residues. The CDR3: CAISGTAILRELFF. CDR3 sequence (DNA): TGTGCCATCAGTGGGACAGCAATTCTTCGGGAGCTGTTTTTT.

The V gene is TRBV6-4, the J gene TRBJ2-7; 10 bases line up with TRBD2. Trimming at V came to 3 bases and at J to 3 bases, leaving 5 bases not matched to a gene. The CDR3 is made up of 15 amino acids. CDR1 is MRHNA, CDR2 SNTAGT, per germline. The CDR3 DNA follows: TGTGCCAGCAGTGAGTTTAGCGGGGGGATCTACGAGCAGTACTTC. This codes for CASSEFSGGIYEQYF.